This T cell receptor beta chain was sequenced for a study of CD8+CD57+ T cells in acquired aplastic anemia. Background on the study: When averaged, DNA from sorted CD4+ and CD8+ cells came to approximately 3.2 ug.

Profiles of TCR beta VDJ and CDR3 were generated from a genomic DNA template. Via MiXCR, TCRdb re-called the reads, giving one row per CDR3 protein. Among roughly 170,000 distinct CDR3 sequences listed, around 50% were seen once. CD8+CD57+ cell expansion, shown by flow cytometry, had occurred in the patients selected for sequencing. Every patient presented with severe acquired aplastic anemia. Concerning this clonotype itself: Its cognate antigen is unknown. One end of the junction varies from germline; a read error may be responsible.

Overall study findings and caveats: A significant difference in CD8+ Simpson's diversity between patients and controls was not found.

This CDR3 has 12 residues. Germline V gene data show CDR1 as SQVTM and CDR2 as ANQGSEA. Sequencing was carried out using sorted CD4+, CD8+, or CD8+CD57+ T cells (not recorded which) from PBMCs. The receptor was derived from a human donor with aplastic anemia. The rearrangement uses TRBV29-1 and TRBJ2-5, with D unclear. The CDR3, as DNA: TGCAGCGTTGCGTTGGGCGAGGAGACCCAGTACTTT. It is translated as CSVALGEETQYF.